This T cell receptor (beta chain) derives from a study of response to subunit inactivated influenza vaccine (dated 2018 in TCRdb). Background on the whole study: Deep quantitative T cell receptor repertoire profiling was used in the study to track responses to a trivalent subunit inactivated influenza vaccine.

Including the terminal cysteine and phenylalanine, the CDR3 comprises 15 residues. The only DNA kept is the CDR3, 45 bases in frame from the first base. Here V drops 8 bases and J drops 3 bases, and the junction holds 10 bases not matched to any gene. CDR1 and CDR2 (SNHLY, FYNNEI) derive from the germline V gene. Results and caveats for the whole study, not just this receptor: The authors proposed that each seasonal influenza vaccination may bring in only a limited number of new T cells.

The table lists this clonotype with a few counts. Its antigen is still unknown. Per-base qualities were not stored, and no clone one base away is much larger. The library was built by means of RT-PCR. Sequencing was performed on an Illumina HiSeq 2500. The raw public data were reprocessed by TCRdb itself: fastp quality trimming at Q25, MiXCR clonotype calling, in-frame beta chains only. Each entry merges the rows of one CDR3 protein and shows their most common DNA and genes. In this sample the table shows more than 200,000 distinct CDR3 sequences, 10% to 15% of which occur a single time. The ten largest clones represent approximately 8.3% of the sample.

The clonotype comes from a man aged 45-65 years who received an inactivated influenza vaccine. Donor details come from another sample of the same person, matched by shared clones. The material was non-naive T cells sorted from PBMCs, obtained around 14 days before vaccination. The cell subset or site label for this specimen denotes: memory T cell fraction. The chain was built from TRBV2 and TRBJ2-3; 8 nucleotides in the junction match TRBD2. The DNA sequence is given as TGTGCCAGCGTGTACTCGGGGGGGAGGACAGATACGCAGTATTTT. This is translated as CASVYSGGRTDTQYF.